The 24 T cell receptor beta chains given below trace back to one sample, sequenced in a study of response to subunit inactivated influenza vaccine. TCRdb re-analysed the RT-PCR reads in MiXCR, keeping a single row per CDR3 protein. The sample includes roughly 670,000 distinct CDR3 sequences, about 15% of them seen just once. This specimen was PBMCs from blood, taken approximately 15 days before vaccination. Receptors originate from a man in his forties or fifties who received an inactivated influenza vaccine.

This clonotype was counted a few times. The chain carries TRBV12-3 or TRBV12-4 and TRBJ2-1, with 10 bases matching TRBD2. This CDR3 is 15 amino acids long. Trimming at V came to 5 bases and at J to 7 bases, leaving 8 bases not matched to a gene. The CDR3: CASSTSGTSGNEQFF. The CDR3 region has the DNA TGTGCCAGCAGTACTAGCGGGACATCCGGAAATGAGCAGTTCTTC.

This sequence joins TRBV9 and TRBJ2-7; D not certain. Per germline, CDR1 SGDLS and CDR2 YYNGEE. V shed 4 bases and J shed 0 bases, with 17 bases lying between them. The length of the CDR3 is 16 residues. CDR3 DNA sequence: TGTGCCAGCAGCATTGGTACGGAATCCAGCTCCTACGAGCAGTACTTC. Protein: CASSIGTESSSYEQYF.

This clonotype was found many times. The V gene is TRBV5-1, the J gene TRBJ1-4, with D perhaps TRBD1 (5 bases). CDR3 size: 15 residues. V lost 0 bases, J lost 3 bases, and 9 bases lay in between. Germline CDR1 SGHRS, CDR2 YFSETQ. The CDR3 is CASSLDRLANEKLFF. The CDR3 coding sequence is TGCGCCAGCAGCTTGGACAGGCTAGCTAATGAAAAACTGTTTTTT. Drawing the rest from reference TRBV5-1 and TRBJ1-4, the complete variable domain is KAGVTQTPRYLIKTRGQQVTLSCSPISGHRSVSWYQQTPGQGLQFLFEYFSETQRNKGNFPGRFSGRQFSNSRSEMNVSTLELGDSALYLCASSLDRLANEKLFFGSGTQLSVL.

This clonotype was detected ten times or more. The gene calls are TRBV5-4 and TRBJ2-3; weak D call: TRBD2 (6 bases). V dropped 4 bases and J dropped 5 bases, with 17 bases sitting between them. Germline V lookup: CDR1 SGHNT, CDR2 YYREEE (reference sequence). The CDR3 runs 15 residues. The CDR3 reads CASSARRSAGDTQYF. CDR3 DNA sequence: TGTGCCAGCAGCGCCCGACGTTCAGCGGGAGATACGCAGTATTTT.

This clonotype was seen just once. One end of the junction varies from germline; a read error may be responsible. CDR3 nucleotide sequence: TGTGACAGCAGCTTACAAGCGGGGGGGTTGCTTGAGACCCAGTACTTC. Translating gives CDSSLQAGGLLETQYF. This chain connects TRBV7-2 to TRBJ2-5; TRBD2 matches at 10 bases. The CDR3 has 16 amino acids. CDR1 and CDR2 from the germline V gene are SGHTA and FQGNSA.

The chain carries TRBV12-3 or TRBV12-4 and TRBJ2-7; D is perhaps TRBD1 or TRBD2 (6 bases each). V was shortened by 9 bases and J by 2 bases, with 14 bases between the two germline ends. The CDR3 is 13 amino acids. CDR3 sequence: CASRGQGPYEQYF. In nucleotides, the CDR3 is TGTGCCAGTCGGGGGCAGGGCCCCTACGAGCAGTACTTC.

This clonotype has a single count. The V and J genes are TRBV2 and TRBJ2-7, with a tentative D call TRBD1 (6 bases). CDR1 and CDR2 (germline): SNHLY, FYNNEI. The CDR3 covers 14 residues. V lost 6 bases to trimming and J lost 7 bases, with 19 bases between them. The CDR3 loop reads CASRSGTSLREQYF. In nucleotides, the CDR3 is TGTGCCAGCAGGTCCGGGACATCTCTACGAGAGCAGTACTTC.

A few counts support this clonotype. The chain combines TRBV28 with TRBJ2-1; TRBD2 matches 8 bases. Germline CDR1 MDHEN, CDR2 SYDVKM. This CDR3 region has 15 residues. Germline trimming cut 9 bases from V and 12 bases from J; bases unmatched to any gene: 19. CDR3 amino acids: CASHSNAGGSRGQFF. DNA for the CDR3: TGTGCCAGTCACAGCAACGCGGGAGGATCCAGGGGGCAGTTCTTC. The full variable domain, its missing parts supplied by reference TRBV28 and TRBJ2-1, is DVKVTQSSRYLVKRTGEKVFLECVQDMDHENMFWYRQDPGLGLRLIYFSYDVKMKEKGDIPEGYSVSREKKERFSLILESASTNQTSMYLCASHSNAGGSRGQFFGPGTRLTVL.

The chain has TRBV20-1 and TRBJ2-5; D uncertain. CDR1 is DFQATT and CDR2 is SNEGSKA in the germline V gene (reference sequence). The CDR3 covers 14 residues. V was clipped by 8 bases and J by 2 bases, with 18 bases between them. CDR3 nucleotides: TGCAGTATCTTAAGAGGAAGTTTTCAAGAGACCCAGTACTTC. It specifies CSILRGSFQETQYF.

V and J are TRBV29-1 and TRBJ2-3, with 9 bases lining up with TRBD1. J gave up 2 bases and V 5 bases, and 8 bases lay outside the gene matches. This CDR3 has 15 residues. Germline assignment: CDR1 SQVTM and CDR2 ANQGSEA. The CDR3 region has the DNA TGCAGCGTTCAAGCCGGGACAGGGAACACAGATACGCAGTATTTT. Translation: CSVQAGTGNTDTQYF.

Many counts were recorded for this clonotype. CDR3 in DNA: TGCAGCGTTTTTGGCCTAGGAGGAAACATTCAGTACTTC. It translates to CSVFGLGGNIQYF. J is TRBJ2-4 and V is TRBV29-1; D is possibly TRBD2 (5 bases). CDR3 size: 13 residues. Deletions cut 5 bases from V and 6 bases from J, with 14 bases between. CDR1 is SQVTM and CDR2 is ANQGSEA in the germline V gene.

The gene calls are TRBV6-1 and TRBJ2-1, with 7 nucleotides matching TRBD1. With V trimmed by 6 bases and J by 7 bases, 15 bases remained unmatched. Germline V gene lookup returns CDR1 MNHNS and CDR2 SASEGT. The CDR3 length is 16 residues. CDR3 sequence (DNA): TGTGCCAGCAGATCAGTCTTTGACAGGGTAGTGAATGAGCAGTTCTTC. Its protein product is CASRSVFDRVVNEQFF.

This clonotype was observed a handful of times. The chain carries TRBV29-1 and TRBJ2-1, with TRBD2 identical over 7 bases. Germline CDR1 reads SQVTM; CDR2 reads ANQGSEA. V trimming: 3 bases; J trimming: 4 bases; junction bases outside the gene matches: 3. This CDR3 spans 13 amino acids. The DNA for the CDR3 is TGCAGCGTTGAGCGGGAGACTTACAATGAGCAGTTCTTC. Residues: CSVERETYNEQFF.

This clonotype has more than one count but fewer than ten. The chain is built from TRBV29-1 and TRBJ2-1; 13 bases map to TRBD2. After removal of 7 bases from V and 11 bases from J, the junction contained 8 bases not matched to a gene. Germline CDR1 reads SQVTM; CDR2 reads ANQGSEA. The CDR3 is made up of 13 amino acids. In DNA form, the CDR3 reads TGCAGCGACTTGCCGGGACTAGCGGGGAAGCAGTTCTTC. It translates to CSDLPGLAGKQFF.

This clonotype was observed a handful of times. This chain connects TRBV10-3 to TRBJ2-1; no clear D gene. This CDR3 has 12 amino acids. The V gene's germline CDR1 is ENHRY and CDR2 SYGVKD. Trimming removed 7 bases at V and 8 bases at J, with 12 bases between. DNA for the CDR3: TGTGCCATCAAAGGGCTTTCGGATGAGCAGTTCTTC. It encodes CAIKGLSDEQFF.

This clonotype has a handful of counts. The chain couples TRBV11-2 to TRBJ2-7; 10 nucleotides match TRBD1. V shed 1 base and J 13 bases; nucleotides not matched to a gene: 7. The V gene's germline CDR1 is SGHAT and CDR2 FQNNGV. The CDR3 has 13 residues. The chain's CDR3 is CASSLGLGTGVYF. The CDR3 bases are TGTGCCAGCAGCTTAGGACTTGGGACAGGGGTATACTTC.

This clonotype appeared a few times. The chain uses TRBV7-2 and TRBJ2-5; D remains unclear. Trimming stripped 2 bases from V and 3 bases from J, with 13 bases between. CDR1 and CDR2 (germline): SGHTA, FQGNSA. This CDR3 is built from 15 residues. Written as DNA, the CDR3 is TGTGCCAGCAGCTTACGGGCACTAAGGAAAGAGACCCAGTACTTC. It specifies CASSLRALRKETQYF.

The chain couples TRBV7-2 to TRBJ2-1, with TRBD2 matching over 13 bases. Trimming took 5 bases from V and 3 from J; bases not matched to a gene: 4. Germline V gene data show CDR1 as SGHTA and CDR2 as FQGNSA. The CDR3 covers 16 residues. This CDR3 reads CASSSGLAGVYNEQFF. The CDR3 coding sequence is TGTGCCAGCAGCAGCGGACTAGCGGGAGTCTACAATGAGCAGTTCTTC.

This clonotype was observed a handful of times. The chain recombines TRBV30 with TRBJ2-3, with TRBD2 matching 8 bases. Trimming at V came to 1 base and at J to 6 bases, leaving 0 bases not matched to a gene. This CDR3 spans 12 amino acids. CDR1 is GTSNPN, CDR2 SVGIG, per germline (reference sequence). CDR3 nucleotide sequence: TGTGCCTGGAGTGGACTAGCGGATACGCAGTATTTT. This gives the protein CAWSGLADTQYF. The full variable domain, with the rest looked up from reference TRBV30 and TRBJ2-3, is SQTIHQWPATLVQPVGSPLSLECTVEGTSNPNLYWYRQAAGRGLQLLFYSVGIGQISSEVPQNLSASRPQDRQFILSSKKLLLSDSGFYLCAWSGLADTQYFGPGTRLTVL.

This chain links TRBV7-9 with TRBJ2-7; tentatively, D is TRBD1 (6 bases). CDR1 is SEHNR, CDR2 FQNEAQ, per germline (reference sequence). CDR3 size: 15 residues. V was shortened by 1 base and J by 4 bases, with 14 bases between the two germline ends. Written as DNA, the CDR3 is TGTGCCAGCAGCTTAGTTTCAGGGGTAGGATACGAGCAGTACTTC. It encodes CASSLVSGVGYEQYF. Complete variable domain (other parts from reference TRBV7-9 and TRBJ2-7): DTGVSQNPRHKITKRGQNVTFRCDPISEHNRLYWYRQTLGQGPEFLTYFQNEAQLEKSRLLSDRFSAERPKGSFSTLEIQRTEQGDSAMYLCASSLVSGVGYEQYFGPGTRLTVT.

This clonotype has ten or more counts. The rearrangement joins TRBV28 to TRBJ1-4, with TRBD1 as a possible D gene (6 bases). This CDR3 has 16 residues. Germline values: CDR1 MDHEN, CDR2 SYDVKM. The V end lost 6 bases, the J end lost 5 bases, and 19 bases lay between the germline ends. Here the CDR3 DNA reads TGTGCCAGCAGCCAACCAGGACAGTCTGAAAATGAAAAACTGTTTTTT. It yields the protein CASSQPGQSENEKLFF.

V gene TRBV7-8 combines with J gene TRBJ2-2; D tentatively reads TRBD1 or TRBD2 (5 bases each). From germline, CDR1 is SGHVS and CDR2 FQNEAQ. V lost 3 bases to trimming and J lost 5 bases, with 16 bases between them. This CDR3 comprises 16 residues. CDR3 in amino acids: CASSFRDPSGTGELFF. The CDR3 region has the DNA TGTGCCAGCAGCTTCCGGGACCCCTCGGGGACCGGGGAGCTGTTTTTT.

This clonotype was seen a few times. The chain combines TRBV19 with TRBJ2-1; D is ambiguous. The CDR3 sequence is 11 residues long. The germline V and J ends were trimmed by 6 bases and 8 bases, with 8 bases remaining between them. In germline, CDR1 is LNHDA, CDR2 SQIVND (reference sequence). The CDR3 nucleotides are TGTGCCAGTAGGTTCTCCGATGAGCAGTTCTTC. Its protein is CASRFSDEQFF.

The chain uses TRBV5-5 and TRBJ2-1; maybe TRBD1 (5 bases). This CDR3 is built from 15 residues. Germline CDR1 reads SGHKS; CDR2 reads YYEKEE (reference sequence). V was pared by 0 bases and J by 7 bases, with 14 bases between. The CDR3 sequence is CASSLEGSSRNEQFF. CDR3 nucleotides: TGTGCCAGCAGCTTGGAGGGGTCGTCGAGGAATGAGCAGTTCTTC. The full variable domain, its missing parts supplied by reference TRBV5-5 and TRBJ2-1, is DAGVTQSPTHLIKTRGQQVTLRCSPISGHKSVSWYQQVLGQGPQFIFQYYEKEERGRGNFPDRFSARQFPNYSSELNVNALLLGDSALYLCASSLEGSSRNEQFFGPGTRLTVL.